This record covers a single TCR beta chain. The data belong to a study of blood T cells in healthy people across ages. Study-level background: Using template switching, researchers captured about one barcoded beta molecule for each two T cells.

Through a sample-barcoded 5' primer and a J-beta primer mix, a second PCR was run for about 6 to 11 cycles. Paired-end reads containing CDR3 totaled no fewer than 3 million for each sample. MiXCR was run by TCRdb on the 5' RACE reads, yielding one entry per CDR3 protein. The data hold some 1.5 million distinct CDR3 sequences, with 28% observed a single time. Germline V gene lookup returns CDR1 MNHEY and CDR2 SVGAGI. V lost 7 bases and J 5 bases, leaving 12 bases between the germline ends. The length of the CDR3 is 13 residues. Material: blood. The clonotype was recovered from a woman in her twenties or thirties in good health. The chain recombines TRBV6-5 with TRBJ2-1, with D maybe TRBD2 (5 bases). The CDR3 is CASTKPGNNEQFF. CDR3 nucleotide sequence: TGTGCCAGCACCAAGCCCGGGAACAATGAGCAGTTCTTC.